The 18 T cell receptor beta chains below come from one sample, sequenced in a study of T cell responses to AZD1222 COVID-19 vaccine. Produced via immunoSEQ multiplex PCR; TCRdb's table is partial and in-frame only. The sample lists 90,000 to 150,000 clones, around 90% seen once, with about 2.5% in the top ten. Sequences were derived from peripheral blood, sampled 28 days after the second AZD1222 dose. The receptors come from an adult who received the AZD1222 COVID-19 vaccine.

V is TRBV19 and J is TRBJ2-1; D is unclear. Per germline, CDR1 LNHDA and CDR2 SQIVND (reference sequence). There are 12 residues in the CDR3. V dropped 3 bases and J dropped 5 bases, with 5 bases sitting between them. The CDR3 region is CASSIPNNEQFF. The CDR3 DNA follows: TGTGCCAGTAGTATCCCCAACAATGAGCAGTTCTTC.

The genes are TRBV6-5 and TRBJ1-3; 7 bases align to TRBD1. CDR3 length: 15 amino acids. Germline CDR1 reads MNHEY; CDR2 reads SVGAGI. J lost 3 bases, V lost 2 bases, and 4 bases had no gene match. CDR3 DNA sequence: TGTGCCAGCAGTTACGGAAACAGGGGTGGAAACACCATATATTTT. It codes for CASSYGNRGGNTIYF.

V is TRBV12-3 or TRBV12-4 and J is TRBJ2-1; 10 bases are a match to TRBD2. This CDR3 contains 13 residues. Trimming took 5 bases from V and 7 from J; bases not matched to a gene: 2. CDR3 in DNA: TGTGCCAGCAGTCTTAGCGGGGGGAATGAGCAGTTCTTC. Translation: CASSLSGGNEQFF.

J is TRBJ2-5 and V is TRBV7-8; 9 positions match TRBD1. The CDR3 loop spans 14 amino acids. Losses at the gene ends were 1 base for V and 7 bases for J; bases not matched to a gene: 4. Germline lookup yields CDR1 SGHVS and CDR2 FQNEAQ. CDR3 coding DNA: TGTGCCAGCAGCTTAGGGACAGGGGCGGGGACCCAGTACTTC. Translating gives CASSLGTGAGTQYF.

The chain recombines TRBV6-4 with TRBJ1-1; 8 nucleotides line up with TRBD1. CDR3 length equals 14 residues. The V and J ends lost 2 bases and 4 bases, in that order; junction bases with no gene match: 3. Germline CDR1 is MRHNA and CDR2 is SNTAGT. CDR3 in DNA: TGTGCCAGCAGTGACACCGACAGGGGCACTGAAGCTTTCTTT. This sequence encodes CASSDTDRGTEAFF.

The chain uses TRBV2 and TRBJ1-2; D gene uncertain. The CDR3 consists of 12 residues. CDR1 is SNHLY, CDR2 FYNNEI, per germline. Trimming pared 0 bases from V and 9 bases from J, leaving 8 bases between. Here the CDR3 reads CASSEAVGRYTF. The CDR3 region has the DNA TGTGCCAGCAGTGAAGCAGTAGGTCGCTACACCTTC.

This chain links TRBV4-2 with TRBJ1-2; D is undetermined. This CDR3 has 15 amino acids. CDR1 LGHNA and CDR2 YNFKEQ come from the germline V gene. V shed 0 bases and J shed 6 bases, with 14 bases lying between them. The DNA of the CDR3 is TGTGCCAGCAGCCAAGAATATATCGGGGAGGATGGCTACACCTTC. Its protein product is CASSQEYIGEDGYTF.

This chain uses TRBV7-9 with TRBJ1-1; the D is unclear. Germline CDR1 SEHNR, CDR2 FQNEAQ (reference sequence). CDR3 length equals 11 residues. Between the trimmed V and J ends, which lost 2 bases and 6 bases, there was a span of 4 bases. CDR3 region: CASSLSPEAFF. CDR3 bases: TGTGCCAGCAGCTTATCCCCTGAAGCTTTCTTT. Full variable domain (rest looked up from reference TRBV7-9 and TRBJ1-1): DTGVSQNPRHKITKRGQNVTFRCDPISEHNRLYWYRQTLGQGPEFLTYFQNEAQLEKSRLLSDRFSAERPKGSFSTLEIQRTEQGDSAMYLCASSLSPEAFFGQGTRLTVV.

The chain is built from TRBV11-1 and TRBJ1-1; D may be TRBD1 (5 bases). The CDR3 loop spans 15 amino acids. V was trimmed by 0 bases and J by 7 bases, leaving 15 bases between them. Germline assignment: CDR1 SGHAT and CDR2 FQDESV (reference sequence). The CDR3 spells CASSLARSTQGEAFF. DNA of the CDR3: TGTGCCAGCAGCTTAGCGCGCTCTACCCAGGGTGAAGCTTTCTTT.

The chain couples TRBV4-2 to TRBJ1-4, with D maybe TRBD1 (6 bases). V lost 3 bases, J lost 4 bases, and 15 bases lay in between. The CDR3 contains 16 residues. Germline V lookup: CDR1 LGHNA, CDR2 YNFKEQ. The CDR3: CASSQHNRADNEKLFF. The CDR3 DNA follows: TGTGCCAGCAGCCAGCATAACAGGGCCGATAATGAAAAACTGTTTTTT.

The genes are TRBV7-2 and TRBJ2-5; the D gene is possibly TRBD1 (6 bases). The germline CDR1 and CDR2 sequences are SGHTA and FQGNSA. The ends were cut back, 4 bases at V and 5 bases at J, with 17 bases in the middle. The CDR3 contains 15 residues. Written as DNA, the CDR3 is TGTGCCAGCAGCTCAAGAGGAACAGGGTGGGAGACCCAGTACTTC. It codes for CASSSRGTGWETQYF.

The chain is built from TRBV7-2 and TRBJ2-2; D is ambiguous. V was trimmed by 3 bases and J by 1 base, leaving 15 bases between them. CDR1 is SGHTA and CDR2 is FQGNSA in the germline V gene. The CDR3 runs to 17 residues. CDR3 coding DNA: TGTGCCAGCAGCTTTGAAGGGCACGCGGAGAACACCGGGGAGCTGTTTTTT. Its protein product is CASSFEGHAENTGELFF.

The chain has TRBV10-3 and TRBJ2-2; 8 bases agree with TRBD2. The germline CDR1 and CDR2 sequences are ENHRY and SYGVKD. This CDR3 is 14 amino acids long. The trim removed 3 bases at V and 4 bases at J, leaving 1 base unmatched. CDR3 DNA: TGTGCCATCAGTGACGGGGGGGCCACCGGGGAGCTGTTTTTT. It yields the protein CAISDGGATGELFF.

V is TRBV7-2 and J is TRBJ2-5; unclear D gene. V gave up 5 bases and J gave up 5 bases, with 12 bases separating them. Germline CDR1 and CDR2: SGHTA and FQGNSA. The CDR3 spans 13 residues. The CDR3 nucleotides read TGTGCCAGCAGCCCCCGGTGGCGGGAGACCCAGTACTTC. Amino acids: CASSPRWRETQYF.

This chain connects TRBV11-2 to TRBJ1-1, with a possible D match to TRBD1 (6 bases). V gave up 7 bases and J gave up 3 bases, with 15 bases separating them. Germline V gene sequence: CDR1 SGHAT, CDR2 FQNNGV. CDR3 length: 14 residues. CDR3 amino acids: CASTQAGGYTEAFF. Written as DNA, the CDR3 is TGTGCCAGCACCCAGGCGGGGGGCTACACTGAAGCTTTCTTT.

This clone turned up a few times. The chain's CDR3 is CASTTGQALYEQYF. The CDR3 coding sequence is TGTGCCAGCACCACAGGACAGGCCCTTTACGAGCAGTACTTC. The chain combines TRBV28 with TRBJ2-7; 7 bases are a match to TRBD1. CDR1 and CDR2 (germline): MDHEN, SYDVKM. V lost 7 bases to trimming and J lost 4 bases; unmatched junction nucleotides: 10. This CDR3 contains 14 residues. The entire variable domain, with the rest obtained from reference TRBV28 and TRBJ2-7, is as follows: DVKVTQSSRYLVKRTGEKVFLECVQDMDHENMFWYRQDPGLGLRLIYFSYDVKMKEKGDIPEGYSVSREKKERFSLILESASTNQTSMYLCASTTGQALYEQYFGPGTRLTVT.

The chain links TRBV2 to TRBJ1-2; TRBD1 matches at 8 bases. The V gene's germline CDR1 is SNHLY and CDR2 FYNNEI. Trimming took 6 bases from V and 2 from J; bases not matched to a gene: 14. The CDR3 spans 17 residues. Here the CDR3 DNA reads TGTGCCAGCAGATTATGGGGTTCCCAGGGGGCCAACTATGGCTACACCTTC. It encodes CASRLWGSQGANYGYTF.

The chain carries TRBV4-1 and TRBJ1-2, with D unresolved. The CDR3 is made up of 17 amino acids. The V gene lost 1 base and the J gene lost 0 bases, with 15 bases spanning the gap. The germline V gene encodes CDR1 MGHRA and CDR2 YSYEKL. The CDR3 DNA is TGCGCCAGCAGCCAAGCGTCGAGGGCGGAAGCTAACTATGGCTACACCTTC. Its translation: CASSQASRAEANYGYTF.